Listed below are T cell receptor beta chains from one sample, sequenced in a study of cytomegalovirus exposure and HLA in healthy donors. Assay: immunoSEQ multiplex PCR; the TCRdb copy retains only in-frame clones and omits some. The table has about 160,000 clones, roughly 82% seen once. The sample was PBMCs. These receptors all come from a man aged 45-65 years in good health and CMV-seropositive. The CDR3 runs from the conserved cysteine through the conserved F or W. Fields, in order: clone size, D gene, V gene, J gene, CDR3 protein, CDR3 DNA. A D gene is named only where the DNA matches it firmly. Rows may omit the clone size; those that give it use once, few, many or a size class.

-	TRBD2	TRBV5-1	TRBJ2-3	CASSPPPGLAGRDTQYF	TGCGCCAGCAGCCCCCCCCCGGGACTAGCGGGAAGAGATACGCAGTATTTT
-	-	TRBV6-1	TRBJ1-4	CASSEDRAYNEKLFF	TGTGCCAGCAGTGAAGACAGGGCATATAATGAAAAACTGTTTTTT
-	-	TRBV6-5	TRBJ1-1	CASSSAGLAFF	TGTGCCAGCAGTTCCGCAGGGTTAGCTTTCTTT
-	-	TRBV9	TRBJ2-1	CASKRESNEQFF	TGTGCCAGCAAACGGGAATCTAATGAGCAGTTCTTC
-	TRBD1	TRBV30	TRBJ1-4	CAWSLGQGATNEKLFF	TGTGCCTGGAGTCTGGGACAGGGAGCAACTAATGAAAAACTGTTTTTT
-	TRBD1	TRBV18	TRBJ2-1	CASSWGTGPSNEQFF	TGTGCCAGCTCATGGGGGACAGGTCCCTCCAATGAGCAGTTCTTC
-	TRBD2	TRBV29-1	TRBJ2-1	CSGGGNEQFF	TGCAGCGGGGGAGGGAATGAGCAGTTCTTC
-	-	TRBV19	TRBJ1-5	CASSMGRGSNQPQHF	TGTGCCAGTAGTATGGGGCGGGGAAGCAATCAGCCCCAGCATTTT
-	TRBD2	TRBV7-9	TRBJ2-3	CASSLVGLASTGDTQYF	TGTGCCAGCAGCTTAGTCGGACTAGCATCTACAGGGGATACGCAGTATTTT
-	TRBD1	TRBV18	TRBJ1-3	CASSQTTGGGGNTIYF	TGTGCCAGCTCCCAAACCACAGGGGGCGGTGGAAACACCATATATTTT
few	-	TRBV20-1	TRBJ2-1	CSATLVGEQFF	TGCAGTGCTACTCTAGTGGGTGAGCAGTTCTTC
-	-	TRBV6-4	TRBJ2-2	CASSVGPNTGELFF	TGTGCCAGCAGTGTCGGTCCCAACACCGGGGAGCTGTTTTTT
few	TRBD1	TRBV7-9	TRBJ1-1	CASTDPTGELMNTEAFF	TGTGCCAGCACCGACCCGACAGGGGAGCTCATGAACACTGAAGCTTTCTTT
few	-	TRBV6-1	TRBJ2-1	CASSESTSKFF	TGTGCCAGCAGTGAAAGTACTAGCAAGTTCTTC
-	-	TRBV10-3	TRBJ1-1	CAIRNRGDTEAFF	TGTGCCATCAGAAATCGGGGGGACACTGAAGCTTTCTTT
-	-	TRBV5-8	TRBJ1-2	CASSWGANYGYTF	TGTGCCAGCAGCTGGGGCGCCAACTATGGCTACACCTTC
-	-	TRBV27	TRBJ1-1	CASSLSREGTEAFF	TGTGCCAGCAGTTTATCCAGGGAAGGAACTGAAGCTTTCTTT
-	-	TRBV7-2	TRBJ1-1	CASSLDWRGWNTEAFF	TGTGCCAGCAGCTTAGATTGGCGAGGGTGGAACACTGAAGCTTTCTTT
-	TRBD2	TRBV7-2	TRBJ2-1	CASSPLAGGPGEQFF	TGTGCCAGCAGCCCCCTAGCGGGAGGGCCAGGTGAGCAGTTCTTC
-	TRBD2	TRBV10-3	TRBJ2-1	CAARGGLAVYNEQFF	TGTGCCGCGCGCGGCGGACTAGCGGTTTACAATGAGCAGTTCTTC
-	TRBD2	TRBV5-4	TRBJ2-1	CASSLSRGGYNEQFF	TGTGCCAGCAGCTTGTCGCGGGGGGGATACAATGAGCAGTTCTTC
-	TRBD1	TRBV5-1	TRBJ2-1	CASSHSDRALDEQFF	TGCGCCAGCAGTCACTCTGACAGGGCTCTCGATGAGCAGTTCTTC
-	-	TRBV2	TRBJ1-1	CASSESQGISEAFF	TGTGCCAGCAGTGAGTCTCAGGGGATCTCTGAAGCTTTCTTT
-	TRBD1	TRBV9	TRBJ2-3	CASSVAPQGATTDTQYF	TGTGCCAGCAGCGTAGCTCCGCAGGGGGCAACCACAGATACGCAGTATTTT
-	TRBD2	TRBV6-1	TRBJ2-1	CASTTSGNYNEQFF	TGTGCCAGCACGACTAGCGGGAACTACAATGAGCAGTTCTTC
-	TRBD1	TRBV9	TRBJ1-2	CASSDPETGPFNYGYTF	TGTGCCAGCAGCGACCCCGAGACAGGGCCCTTCAACTATGGCTACACCTTC
-	TRBD2	TRBV6-1	TRBJ2-3	CASNRRGSTDTQYF	TGTGCCAGCAATCGGCGGGGGAGCACAGATACGCAGTATTTT
-	TRBD1	TRBV5-1	TRBJ1-1	CASSLTGGFDTEAFF	TGCGCCAGCAGCTTGACAGGGGGCTTCGACACTGAAGCTTTCTTT
-	TRBD2	TRBV6-6	TRBJ2-5	CASRLAGQETQYF	TGTGCCAGCCGACTAGCGGGGCAAGAGACCCAGTACTTC
-	-	TRBV11-2	TRBJ2-5	CASSLAASLQETQYF	TGTGCCAGCAGCTTGGCGGCTAGTCTCCAAGAGACCCAGTACTTC
few	-	TRBV19	TRBJ1-3	CASSIPRGSGNTIYF	TGTGCCAGTAGTATACCCCGGGGTTCTGGAAACACCATATATTTT
-	-	TRBV2	TRBJ2-3	CASRIAGSTDTQYF	TGTGCCAGCAGGATAGCCGGAAGCACAGATACGCAGTATTTT
once	TRBD1	TRBV9	TRBJ1-5	CASSVGEGASNQPQHF	TGTGCCAGCAGCGTAGGAGAGGGGGCAAGCAATCAGCCCCAGCATTTT
-	TRBD1	TRBV10-2	TRBJ2-7	CASMTGVSYEQYF	TGCGCCAGCATGACAGGGGTCTCCTACGAGCAGTACTTC
-	-	TRBV6-5	TRBJ2-5	CASSPPRQAQETQYF	TGTGCCAGCAGTCCTCCTCGACAGGCCCAAGAGACCCAGTACTTC
-	TRBD1	TRBV6-5	TRBJ2-7	CASSTGGEQYF	TGTGCCAGCAGCACAGGGGGCGAGCAGTACTTC
-	-	TRBV5-4	TRBJ2-7	CALEGGGAPGEQYF	TGTGCCCTGGAGGGGGGGGGCGCCCCGGGAGAGCAGTACTTC
-	TRBD1	TRBV7-9	TRBJ1-5	CASSSGQGVPNQPQHF	TGTGCCAGCAGCTCCGGACAGGGGGTCCCCAATCAGCCCCAGCATTTT
few	-	TRBV7-3	TRBJ2-3	CASSSSGEDTQYF	TGTGCCAGCAGCTCCTCGGGGGAAGATACGCAGTATTTT
-	TRBD2	TRBV10-2	TRBJ2-2	CASSDGGTGGFTGELFF	TGCGCCAGCAGTGATGGTGGAACGGGGGGGTTTACCGGGGAGCTGTTTTTT
-	-	TRBV7-9	TRBJ2-2	CASSLRRPGWTGELFF	TGTGCCAGCAGCTTACGGCGACCGGGGTGGACCGGGGAGCTGTTTTTT
-	-	TRBV5-1	TRBJ2-3	CASRQGATDTQYF	TGCGCCAGCAGACAAGGGGCGACAGATACGCAGTATTTT
-	TRBD1	TRBV6-5	TRBJ1-2	CASSPGTGNGYTF	TGTGCCAGCAGTCCCGGGACAGGCAATGGCTACACCTTC
-	-	TRBV27	TRBJ2-7	CASSSIPRDSEQYF	TGTGCCAGCAGTTCCATACCGCGGGACAGTGAGCAGTACTTC
-	-	TRBV7-9	TRBJ2-7	CSSGHRENYEQYF	TGTTCCAGCGGTCACAGGGAGAACTACGAGCAGTACTTC
-	-	TRBV27	TRBJ1-2	CASSLWGEGGYTF	TGTGCCAGCAGTTTATGGGGGGAAGGTGGCTACACCTTC
-	-	TRBV4-1	TRBJ1-1	CASSRLGEGRTEAFF	TGCGCCAGCAGCCGACTGGGGGAGGGGAGGACTGAAGCTTTCTTT
-	-	TRBV9	TRBJ1-2	CASSVAKSGLPNYGYTF	TGTGCCAGCAGCGTAGCGAAATCAGGGCTGCCTAACTATGGCTACACCTTC
-	TRBD2	TRBV7-6	TRBJ2-7	CASSLTSGGGEQYF	TGTGCCAGCAGCTTGACTAGCGGGGGGGGCGAGCAGTACTTC
-	-	TRBV21-1	TRBJ1-2	CASREGGATDGGYTF	TGTGCCAGCAGAGAGGGGGGGGCCACGGATGGGGGCTACACCTTC
few	-	TRBV5-5	TRBJ2-3	CASSRDNTDTQYF	TGTGCCAGCAGCCGGGACAACACAGATACGCAGTATTTT
-	-	TRBV6-5	TRBJ1-2	CASSYSKGAPYGYTF	TGTGCCAGCAGTTACTCGAAGGGAGCCCCCTATGGCTACACCTTC
once	TRBD2	TRBV28	TRBJ2-3	CASSLVGLAGGTTDTQYF	TGTGCCAGCAGCCTCGTTGGACTAGCGGGAGGTACCACAGATACGCAGTATTTT